This entry features one T cell receptor beta chain sequence. Original data processing: The assay estimated nucleated cells by amplifying reference gene primers. TCRdb keeps only in-frame clones here, not all; method: immunoSEQ multiplex PCR. Clonal size and the V and J genes are those of that table, whereas D and trimming came from the DNA. Of roughly 60,000 clones detected, 88% appear once; the ten largest clones hold roughly 3.9%. The sample comes from a study of blood T cell repertoires in COVID-19. Germline lookup yields CDR1 SGHDN and CDR2 FVKESK. Trimming shortened V by 1 base and J by 8 bases, and 10 bases separated the two germline ends. This CDR3 comprises 13 residues.

Sequencing used peripheral blood. This clonotype was obtained from a man aged 45-65 years with active COVID-19. This chain joins TRBV14 and TRBJ2-3; D may be TRBD2 (5 bases). The CDR3 nucleotides read TGTGCCAGCAGCCAAGCTCGGGGTGGTACGCAGTATTTT. Translation: CASSQARGGTQYF. Using reference TRBV14 and TRBJ2-3 for the parts outside the CDR3, the full variable domain is EAGVTQFPSHSVIEKGQTVTLRCDPISGHDNLYWYRRVMGKEIKFLLHFVKESKQDESGMPNNRFLAERTGGTYSTLKVQPAELEDSGVYFCASSQARGGTQYFGPGTRLTVL.